This is a list of T cell receptor beta chains from one sample in a study of regulatory T cells in long-lasting Graves disease. TCRdb recomputed calls from the multiplex PCR reads with MiXCR, one row per CDR3 protein. Of roughly 420,000 distinct CDR3 sequences listed, 12% to 15% were seen once; the top ten hold approximately 15%. These data also featured in a second study, about T cells in Graves' hyperthyroidism and ophthalmopathy.

The sequencing used peripheral blood mononuclear cells (PBMCs), collected at new diagnosis, from a patient treated with antithyroid drugs. The receptor set was obtained from a woman aged 50 to 60 with Graves disease. The CDR3 runs from the conserved cysteine through the conserved F or W. The D gene is left open where the match is weak. Where a row states a size, it is once, few, many or the class of an expanded clone; other rows omit it.

TRBJ2-5 | . | TRBV6-1 | . | TGTGCCAGCACCATGACAGTCCCCCAAGAGACCCAGTACTTC | CASTMTVPQETQYF
TRBJ2-7 | few | TRBV12-3/TRBV12-4 | TRBD1 | TGTGCCAGCAGTCCCCAGGGGGCCCAACTCGCCTACGAGCAGTACTTC | CASSPQGAQLAYEQYF
TRBJ1-2 | few | TRBV29-1 | . | TGCAGCGCCGTGAGGGGTTCTGACTATGGCTACACCTTC | CSAVRGSDYGYTF
TRBJ2-7 | . | TRBV11-2 | TRBD1 | TGTGCCAGCAGCTTAGCGCTAAAGGGACAGGGCTCCTACGAGCAGTACTTC | CASSLALKGQGSYEQYF
TRBJ2-7 | many | TRBV2 | TRBD2 | TGTGCCAGCAGGGCGGGAGAAGTCTACGAGCAGTACTTC | CASRAGEVYEQYF
TRBJ2-6 | few | TRBV19 | TRBD1 | TGTGCCAGTAAAGATCCGGGACAGGGTTTTTCTGGGGCCAACGTCCTGACTTTC | CASKDPGQGFSGANVLTF
TRBJ1-3 | many | TRBV11-2 | . | TGTGCCAGCAGCTTCCCCGGGGAATCTGGAAACACCATATATTTT | CASSFPGESGNTIYF
TRBJ2-3 | . | TRBV7-9 | TRBD2 | TGTGCCAGCAGCTCCAAAGCGGGACTAGCGGGAGATACGCAGTATTTT | CASSSKAGLAGDTQYF
TRBJ2-7 | . | TRBV6-1 | TRBD2 | TGTGCCAGGACTAGCGGGAGGGCCGCCTACGAGCAGTACTTC | CARTSGRAAYEQYF
TRBJ2-1 | many | TRBV11-2 | TRBD2 | TGTGCCAGCAGCCTCCGACTAGCGGAGACCTACAATGAGCAGTTCTTC | CASSLRLAETYNEQFF
TRBJ2-7 | many | TRBV10-3 | . | TGTGCCATCAGTGCCGACTGGAAAATCTACGAGCAGTACTTC | CAISADWKIYEQYF
TRBJ2-7 | many | TRBV28 | . | TGTGCCAGCAGCCCCCTAGCGACAACCTACGAGCAGTACTTC | CASSPLATTYEQYF
TRBJ1-1 | many | TRBV11-2 | . | TGTGCCAGCAGCTTAGAGGGGCGAGGGACTGAAGCTTTCTTT | CASSLEGRGTEAFF
TRBJ1-5 | many | TRBV18 | TRBD1 | TGTGCCAGCGCAGAGGCCGGGACAGGGTGGAATCAGCCCCAGCATTTT | CASAEAGTGWNQPQHF
TRBJ2-4 | few | TRBV18 | TRBD2 | TGTGCCAGCTCACCACCCGGACTAGCGGAAAACATTCAGTACTTC | CASSPPGLAENIQYF
TRBJ2-3 | many | TRBV28 | TRBD1 | TGTGCCAGCAGTACCCCGACAGGGGGGGGCACAGATACGCAGTATTTT | CASSTPTGGGTDTQYF
TRBJ2-7 | many | TRBV2 | . | TGTGCCAGCAGTGTCGACAGATCGGGCGACGAGCAGTACTTC | CASSVDRSGDEQYF
TRBJ2-7 | many | TRBV6-2/TRBV6-3 | . | TGTGCCAGCAGTTACTCCCCAGGACCCCCTGCTGCCTACGAGCAGTACTTC | CASSYSPGPPAAYEQYF
TRBJ2-1 | few | TRBV3-1 | . | TGTGCCAGCAGCCAAGTGGGATATCCTCTCAATGAGCAGTTCTTC | CASSQVGYPLNEQFF
TRBJ2-3 | many | TRBV7-9 | TRBD1 | TGTGCCAGCAGCTCCAGGGACAGGGACACAGATACGCAGTATTTT | CASSSRDRDTDTQYF
TRBJ2-1 | many | TRBV28 | TRBD2 | TGTGCCAGCAGCTGGACTAGTGATCAGTTCTTC | CASSWTSDQFF
TRBJ2-5 | many | TRBV27 | . | TGTGCCAGCAGCCCCCACTCGGACTTTCCAGAGACCCAGTACTTC | CASSPHSDFPETQYF
TRBJ2-3 | . | TRBV18 | . | TGTGCCAGCTCACCAAGTTATGTACGTACGAGCACAGATACGCAGTATTTT | CASSPSYVRTSTDTQYF
TRBJ1-3 | . | TRBV5-1 | TRBD1 | TGCGCCAGCAGCTTGGCCTTAGGACAGGGTCTTGGAAACACCATATATTTT | CASSLALGQGLGNTIYF
TRBJ1-5 | . | TRBV19 | . | TGTGCCAGTAGTATACCGGGTATTTCGGTGTATAGCAATCAGCCCCAGCATTTT | CASSIPGISVYSNQPQHF
TRBJ2-7 | few | TRBV10-3 | . | TGTGCCAGCAGTTTCAGTGGGTCGGAATCCTACGAGCAGTACTTC | CASSFSGSESYEQYF
TRBJ1-1 | many | TRBV10-3 | . | TGTGCCATCAGTGATCCGGGGCGGACGCAAGCTTTCTTT | CAISDPGRTQAFF
TRBJ2-2 | few | TRBV9 | TRBD1 | TGTGCCAGTAATGTCGGACAGGCGAACACCGGGGAGCTGTTTTTT | CASNVGQANTGELFF
TRBJ2-1 | . | TRBV19 | . | TGTGCCAGTAGTCCGCAGTCGCTCCTATTCTACAATGAGCAGTTCTTC | CASSPQSLLFYNEQFF
TRBJ2-5 | many | TRBV3-1 | . | TGTGCCAGCAGCCAAGATGGGGAGACCCAGTACTTC | CASSQDGETQYF
TRBJ2-7 | once | TRBV19 | TRBD2 | TGTGCCAGTAGTGAACTAGCGGGAGGGAATCCCTACGAGCAGTACTTC | CASSELAGGNPYEQYF
TRBJ2-1 | few | TRBV7-3 | TRBD2 | TGTGCCAGCAGCTTAGGGGCGGGAGTATTCAATGAGCAGTTCTTC | CASSLGAGVFNEQFF
TRBJ2-1 | few | TRBV7-2 | TRBD2 | TGTGCCAGCAGCCGTATTAGCGGGATGGTCTATGAGCAGTTCTTC | CASSRISGMVYEQFF
TRBJ2-3 | few | TRBV10-3 | TRBD2 | TGTGCCATCAGTGAGATCGTTGGACTAGGTGGATCCACAGATACGCAGTATTTT | CAISEIVGLGGSTDTQYF
TRBJ2-5 | few | TRBV5-1 | . | TGCGCCAGCAGCACTCAAAAAGAGACCCAGTACTTC | CASSTQKETQYF
TRBJ1-2 | many | TRBV7-9 | . | TGTGCCAGCAGCTTCAAAGTCAACTATGGCTACACCTTC | CASSFKVNYGYTF
TRBJ1-1 | many | TRBV6-1 | . | TGTGCCAGCAGTAAAGACACTGAAGCTTTCTTT | CASSKDTEAFF